The sequence of this TCR beta chain was determined in a study of metastatic and nonmetastatic thyroid tumors. The wider study: Samples came from malignant and benign thyroid patients, and repertoires were compared across blood and tumor or nodule tissue.

This CDR3 contains 12 residues. V was shortened by 2 bases and J by 5 bases, with 7 bases between the two germline ends. Germline V CDR1 and CDR2: GTSNPN, SVGIG (reference sequence). TCRdb reanalyzed the PCR reads with MiXCR. The data show about 70,000 clones, less than 20% seen once. Regarding this clone: As yet, its antigen is unknown.

Until they underwent thyroid surgery, no patient had received any treatment. Study results and caveats: The study reportedly found significantly higher TCR beta diversity in malignant thyroid tumors than benign nodules, in blood and tumor.

The clonotype comes from a female donor with papillary thyroid cancer or a benign thyroid nodule (not recorded which). Some clones in this sample may be carry-over from other donors' samples. This chain connects TRBV30 to TRBJ1-5; D remains unclear. The specimen was blood. This CDR3 reads CAWSHPYQPQHF. CDR3 nucleotides: TGTGCCTGGAGTCACCCCTATCAGCCCCAGCATTTT.